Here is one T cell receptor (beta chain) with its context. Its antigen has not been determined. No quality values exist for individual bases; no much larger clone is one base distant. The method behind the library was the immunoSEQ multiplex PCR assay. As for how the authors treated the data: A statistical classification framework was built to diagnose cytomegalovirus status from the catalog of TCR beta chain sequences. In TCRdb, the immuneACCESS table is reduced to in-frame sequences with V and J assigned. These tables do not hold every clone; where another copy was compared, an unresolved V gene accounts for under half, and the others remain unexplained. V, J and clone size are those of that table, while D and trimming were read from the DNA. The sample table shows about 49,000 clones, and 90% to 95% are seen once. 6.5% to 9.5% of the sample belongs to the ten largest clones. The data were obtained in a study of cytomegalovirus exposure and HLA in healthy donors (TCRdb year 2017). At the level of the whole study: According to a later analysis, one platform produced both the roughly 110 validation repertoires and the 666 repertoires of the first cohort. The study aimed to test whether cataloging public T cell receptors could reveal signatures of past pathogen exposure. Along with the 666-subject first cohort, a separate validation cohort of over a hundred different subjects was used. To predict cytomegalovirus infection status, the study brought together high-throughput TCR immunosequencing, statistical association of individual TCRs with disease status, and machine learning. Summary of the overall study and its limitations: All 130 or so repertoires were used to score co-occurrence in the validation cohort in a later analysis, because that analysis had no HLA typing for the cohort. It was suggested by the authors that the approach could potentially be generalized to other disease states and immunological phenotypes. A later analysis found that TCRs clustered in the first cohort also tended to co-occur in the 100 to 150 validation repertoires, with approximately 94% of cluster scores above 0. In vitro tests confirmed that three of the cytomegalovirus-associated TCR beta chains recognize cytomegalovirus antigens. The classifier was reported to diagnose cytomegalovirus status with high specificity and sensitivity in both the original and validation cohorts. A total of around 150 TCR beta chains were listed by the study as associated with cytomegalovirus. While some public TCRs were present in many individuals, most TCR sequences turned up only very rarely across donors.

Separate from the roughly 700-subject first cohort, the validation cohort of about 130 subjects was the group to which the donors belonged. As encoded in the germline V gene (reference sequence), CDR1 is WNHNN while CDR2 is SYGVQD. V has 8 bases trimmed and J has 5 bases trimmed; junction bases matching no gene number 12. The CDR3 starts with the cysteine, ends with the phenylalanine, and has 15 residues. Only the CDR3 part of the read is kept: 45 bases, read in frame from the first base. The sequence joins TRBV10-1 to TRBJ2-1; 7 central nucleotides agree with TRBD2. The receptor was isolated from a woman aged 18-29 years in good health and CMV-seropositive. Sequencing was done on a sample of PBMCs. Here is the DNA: TGCGCCAGCCACCCACCTAGCGGTCTAAACAATGAGCAGTTCTTC. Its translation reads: CASHPPSGLNNEQFF.